Listed here are 11 T cell receptor beta chains from one sample, sequenced in a study of blood T cell repertoires in COVID-19 (dated by TCRdb to 2020 to 2022). The method was the immunoSEQ multiplex PCR assay. TCRdb limited this immuneACCESS table to in-frame rearrangements with V and J called. A share of clones is missing; checked studies link under half to unresolved V genes, and the rest is unexplained. For this sample there are 100,000 to 150,000 clones; about 89% appear just once. The leading ten clones occupy about 4.5% of the sample. Sample: peripheral blood. The source of these receptors is a man between 60 and 75 years old with COVID-19, enrolled during active disease.

The count of this clone is one. The chain employs TRBV19 and TRBJ1-4; unclear D gene. Germline loops: CDR1 LNHDA, CDR2 SQIVND (reference sequence). This CDR3 spans 14 amino acids. V was trimmed by 4 bases and J by 4 bases, leaving 10 bases between them. CDR3 in DNA: TGTGCCAGTAGTAGGGGAGTTCTTAATGAAAAACTGTTTTTT. Translated, it gives CASSRGVLNEKLFF. The full variable domain, completed using reference TRBV19 and TRBJ1-4, is DGGITQSPKYLFRKEGQNVTLSCEQNLNHDAMYWYRQDPGQGLRLIYYSQIVNDFQKGDIAEGYSVSREKKESFPLTVTSAQKNPTAFYLCASSRGVLNEKLFFGSGTQLSVL.

The gene calls are TRBV9 and TRBJ1-6; 12 bases agree with TRBD1. Trimming cost V 3 bases and J 7 bases; bases outside gene matches: 2. This CDR3 has 15 residues. The germline V gene has CDR1 SGDLS and CDR2 YYNGEE. The DNA of the CDR3 is TGTGCCAGCAGCGGGGGGACAGGGGGCAATTCACCCCTCCACTTT. This encodes CASSGGTGGNSPLHF.

The V and J genes are TRBV6-6 and TRBJ1-3; 8 bases fit TRBD1. Germline lookup yields CDR1 MNHNY and CDR2 SVGAGI (reference sequence). Trimming at V came to 6 bases and at J to 6 bases, leaving 10 bases not matched to a gene. The CDR3 length is 15 residues. The CDR3 DNA reads as TGTGCCAGCAGCGCCCCCCAGGGGGCTGTAAACACCATATATTTT. It yields the protein CASSAPQGAVNTIYF.

The chain links TRBV2 to TRBJ1-5; 8 bases map to TRBD1. CDR1 and CDR2 from the germline V gene are SNHLY and FYNNEI. V lost 7 bases to trimming and J lost 6 bases; unmatched junction nucleotides: 11. This CDR3 is built from 15 residues. The CDR3, as DNA: TGTGCCAGCAACCCCTCCGGACAGGGCAGTCAGCCCCAGCATTTT. Residues: CASNPSGQGSQPQHF.

V and J are TRBV7-2 and TRBJ2-1, with 9 bases matching TRBD2. V was clipped by 0 bases and J by 4 bases; unmatched bases: 4. This CDR3 region has 16 residues. Germline CDR1 reads SGHTA; CDR2 reads FQGNSA. The CDR3 region has the DNA TGTGCCAGCAGCTTAGCACTAGCGGGTAGATACAATGAGCAGTTCTTC. It translates to CASSLALAGRYNEQFF.

This chain joins TRBV29-1 and TRBJ2-3, with 10 bases matching TRBD1. The ends lost 5 bases at V and 3 bases at J; junction bases unmatched: 2. The CDR3 runs to 13 residues. Germline V gene sequence: CDR1 SQVTM, CDR2 ANQGSEA. The CDR3 loop reads CSVRDRGTDTQYF. CDR3 bases: TGCAGCGTTCGGGACAGGGGTACAGATACGCAGTATTTT.

CDR3 sequence reads: CASSLEGGRGPTGELFF. The CDR3 nucleotides read TGCGCCAGCAGCTTGGAAGGCGGCAGGGGCCCCACCGGGGAGCTGTTTTTT. The chain links TRBV5-1 to TRBJ2-2; weak D call: TRBD1 (6 bases). The CDR3 runs to 17 residues. Trimming took 0 bases from V and 4 from J, leaving 16 bases between them. The V gene's germline CDR1 is SGHRS and CDR2 YFSETQ.

This chain's CDR3 is CASSQDLGRAGELFF. The CDR3 nucleotides are TGCGCCAGCAGCCAAGATTTGGGTCGGGCCGGGGAGCTGTTTTTT. V and J are TRBV4-1 and TRBJ2-2; the D is unclear. V was trimmed by 0 bases and J by 6 bases, leaving 11 bases between them. This CDR3 has 15 amino acids. The germline V gene encodes CDR1 MGHRA and CDR2 YSYEKL.

V usage is TRBV6-5 and J usage is TRBJ1-1, with TRBD1 identical over 8 bases. Trimming took 2 bases from V and 14 from J; bases not matched to a gene: 10. Germline V gene lookup returns CDR1 MNHEY and CDR2 SVGAGI. The CDR3 is 13 residues long. The CDR3: CASSYRDRTRAFF. The CDR3 coding sequence is TGTGCCAGCAGTTACCGGGACAGGACTAGAGCCTTCTTT.

This clone was observed a single time. This sequence joins TRBV5-4 and TRBJ1-1; no definite D call. The CDR3 extends over 13 amino acids. V was trimmed by 3 bases and J by 1 base, leaving 7 bases between them. CDR1 is SGHNT and CDR2 is YYREEE in the germline V gene (reference sequence). CDR3 protein: CASSSNKNTEAFF. CDR3 sequence (DNA): TGTGCCAGCAGCTCCAACAAGAACACTGAAGCTTTCTTT. Combining the CDR3 with reference TRBV5-4 and TRBJ1-1 gives the whole variable domain ETGVTQSPTHLIKTRGQQVTLRCSSQSGHNTVSWYQQALGQGPQFIFQYYREEENGRGNFPPRFSGLQFPNYSSELNVNALELDDSALYLCASSSNKNTEAFFGQGTRLTVV.

The chain has TRBV9 and TRBJ2-1, with 10 bases lining up with TRBD1. The germline V gene has CDR1 SGDLS and CDR2 YYNGEE. There are 14 residues in the CDR3. J was trimmed by 6 bases and V by 2 bases; bases with no gene match: 2. CDR3 protein: CASSVRQGANEQFF. In DNA form, the CDR3 reads TGTGCCAGCAGCGTTAGACAGGGGGCCAATGAGCAGTTCTTC.